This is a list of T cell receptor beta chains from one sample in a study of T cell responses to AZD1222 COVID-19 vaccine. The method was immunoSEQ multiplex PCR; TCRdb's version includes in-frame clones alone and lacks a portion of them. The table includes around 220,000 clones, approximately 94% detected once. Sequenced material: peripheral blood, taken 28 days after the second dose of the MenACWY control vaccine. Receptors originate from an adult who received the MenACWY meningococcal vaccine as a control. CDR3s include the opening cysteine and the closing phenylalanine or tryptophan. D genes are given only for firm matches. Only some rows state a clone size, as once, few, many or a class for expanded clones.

CDR3 DNA: TGTGCCAGCAGTCGACAATCCTACAATGAGCAGTTCTTC
CDR3 protein: CASSRQSYNEQFF
V gene: TRBV27
clone size: -
J gene: TRBJ2-1
D gene: -

CDR3 DNA: TGCAGCGTATACACGACAGGGGGGACCTCTGGAAACACCATATATTTT
CDR3 protein: CSVYTTGGTSGNTIYF
V gene: TRBV29-1
clone size: -
J gene: TRBJ1-3
D gene: TRBD1

CDR3 DNA: TGTGCCAGCTCAACTAGCGGGCTTGAAGACGAGCAGTACTTC
CDR3 protein: CASSTSGLEDEQYF
V gene: TRBV18
clone size: -
J gene: TRBJ2-7
D gene: TRBD2

CDR3 DNA: TGTGCCAGCAGACCCGGGACAGCCCACGAGCAGTACTTC
CDR3 protein: CASRPGTAHEQYF
V gene: TRBV6-5
clone size: -
J gene: TRBJ2-7
D gene: TRBD1

CDR3 DNA: TGTGCCAGCAGTTGGTTGACAGGGGAGCAGCCCCAGCATTTT
CDR3 protein: CASSWLTGEQPQHF
V gene: TRBV6-2/TRBV6-3
clone size: -
J gene: TRBJ1-5
D gene: TRBD1

CDR3 DNA: TGTGCCAGCAGCTACGGGACACCCAATCAGCCCCAGCATTTT
CDR3 protein: CASSYGTPNQPQHF
V gene: TRBV7-9
clone size: -
J gene: TRBJ1-5
D gene: -

CDR3 DNA: TGTGCCAGCAGGACCGGGGGGGCTTTTGGGACCCAGTACTTC
CDR3 protein: CASRTGGAFGTQYF
V gene: TRBV28
clone size: -
J gene: TRBJ2-5
D gene: TRBD2

CDR3 DNA: TGTGCCAGCAGCTTGACTGGGGGCTCTGGAAACACCATATATTTT
CDR3 protein: CASSLTGGSGNTIYF
V gene: TRBV5-6
clone size: -
J gene: TRBJ1-3
D gene: -

CDR3 DNA: TGTGCCAGCAGTTACAGGGGCGGGGAGCTGTTTTTT
CDR3 protein: CASSYRGGELFF
V gene: TRBV6-5
clone size: -
J gene: TRBJ2-2
D gene: -

CDR3 DNA: TGTGCCAGCAGCCTTGGAAATCAAGAGACCCAGTACTTC
CDR3 protein: CASSLGNQETQYF
V gene: TRBV11-3
clone size: -
J gene: TRBJ2-5
D gene: -

CDR3 DNA: TGTGCCAGCAGTGAATCCGCCAACGTATTCACAGATACGCAGTATTTT
CDR3 protein: CASSESANVFTDTQYF
V gene: TRBV6-1
clone size: -
J gene: TRBJ2-3
D gene: -

CDR3 DNA: TGTGCCTGGAGTGATGGACTAGCGGGGGGGGGCACAGATACGCAGTATTTT
CDR3 protein: CAWSDGLAGGGTDTQYF
V gene: TRBV30
clone size: -
J gene: TRBJ2-3
D gene: TRBD2

CDR3 DNA: TGTGCCAGCAGTGAAGGGGTGGGAGGCTACACCTTC
CDR3 protein: CASSEGVGGYTF
V gene: TRBV25-1
clone size: -
J gene: TRBJ1-2
D gene: -

CDR3 DNA: TGTGCCAGCAGTGGCGGACAGGGGGCCTCGGCTAATGAAAAACTGTTTTTT
CDR3 protein: CASSGGQGASANEKLFF
V gene: TRBV6-1
clone size: -
J gene: TRBJ1-4
D gene: TRBD1

CDR3 DNA: TGTGCCAGCAGCAGCGTGGGGGGGCCCTACGAGCAGTACTTC
CDR3 protein: CASSSVGGPYEQYF
V gene: TRBV11-1
clone size: -
J gene: TRBJ2-7
D gene: -

CDR3 DNA: TGTGCCTGGAGTGTAACGGACCTGAACACTGAAGCTTTCTTT
CDR3 protein: CAWSVTDLNTEAFF
V gene: TRBV30
clone size: -
J gene: TRBJ1-1
D gene: -

CDR3 DNA: TGCAGCGTCGTGACAGGGACGAACACTGAAGCTTTCTTT
CDR3 protein: CSVVTGTNTEAFF
V gene: TRBV29-1
clone size: once
J gene: TRBJ1-1
D gene: TRBD1

CDR3 DNA: TGTGCCAGCAGTTACTCGAATAATCTCCGCCCGAACACTGAAGCTTTCTTT
CDR3 protein: CASSYSNNLRPNTEAFF
V gene: TRBV6-2/TRBV6-3
clone size: once
J gene: TRBJ1-1
D gene: -

CDR3 DNA: TGTGCCAGCAGCTTAGATCCCAGAAAACTGTTTTTT
CDR3 protein: CASSLDPRKLFF
V gene: TRBV7-9
clone size: -
J gene: TRBJ1-4
D gene: -

CDR3 DNA: TGTGCCAGCAGCTTGAGACTAGCGGAAGAGACCCAGTACTTC
CDR3 protein: CASSLRLAEETQYF
V gene: TRBV7-2
clone size: -
J gene: TRBJ2-5
D gene: TRBD2

CDR3 DNA: TGTGCCAGCAGCTTCGGGGGGGGACCATCCCTCTACGAGCAGTACTTC
CDR3 protein: CASSFGGGPSLYEQYF
V gene: TRBV7-2
clone size: -
J gene: TRBJ2-7
D gene: TRBD2

CDR3 DNA: TGTGCCAGCAGAGGGGCAGTGAACTACGAGCAGTACTTC
CDR3 protein: CASRGAVNYEQYF
V gene: TRBV2
clone size: -
J gene: TRBJ2-7
D gene: -

CDR3 DNA: TGTGCCAGCAGTTTACCCCCCCGGTTGGGGGGGCCAAACTATGGCTACACCTTC
CDR3 protein: CASSLPPRLGGPNYGYTF
V gene: TRBV28
clone size: -
J gene: TRBJ1-2
D gene: -

CDR3 DNA: TGTGCCAGCAGTTCCTACCGACAGGGGCCTAACTCTAACTATGGCTACACCTTC
CDR3 protein: CASSSYRQGPNSNYGYTF
V gene: TRBV27
clone size: -
J gene: TRBJ1-2
D gene: TRBD1